One and the same sample provided the 6 T cell receptor beta chains below, sequenced in a study of cytomegalovirus exposure and HLA in healthy donors. The PCR contained 60 Vbeta and 13 Jbeta primers. TCRdb's copy holds only in-frame clones and misses some; the assay was immunoSEQ multiplex PCR. The sample lists some 130,000 clones; about 70% were seen once. Material: PBMCs. These receptors were collected from a male donor in good health and CMV-seronegative.

This sequence joins TRBV11-2 and TRBJ2-7; TRBD2 aligns across 7 bases. The CDR3 has 15 amino acids. Losses at the gene ends were 0 bases for V and 6 bases for J; bases not matched to a gene: 8. The V gene's germline CDR1 is SGHAT and CDR2 FQNNGV. Here the CDR3 reads CASSLDGAGVIEQYF. CDR3 bases: TGTGCCAGCAGCTTAGATGGGGCGGGAGTGATCGAGCAGTACTTC.

This clone occurred once. The rearrangement joins TRBV15 to TRBJ1-3; the D is unclear. This CDR3 contains 14 residues. The V gene's germline CDR1 is LNHNV and CDR2 YYDKDF (reference sequence). Trimming cost V 1 base and J 2 bases, with 6 bases left between them. This CDR3 reads CATSRGAPGNTIYF. CDR3 bases: TGTGCCACCAGCAGAGGGGCCCCTGGAAACACCATATATTTT.

The CDR3 coding sequence is TGTGCCAGCAGCTTAGCCCCGGAGCGTACGCAGTATTTT. Translated, it gives CASSLAPERTQYF. This sequence joins TRBV11-3 and TRBJ2-3; D is undetermined. V lost 1 base and J 8 bases, leaving 10 bases between the germline ends. CDR3 length: 13 amino acids. CDR1 is SGHNT, CDR2 YENEEA, per germline.

The gene calls are TRBV7-2 and TRBJ1-5, with a possible D match to TRBD1 (5 bases). The length of the CDR3 is 15 residues. With 5 bases removed from V and 7 bases from J, the gap between germline ends came to 18 bases. Germline CDR1 and CDR2: SGHTA and FQGNSA. The CDR3 DNA sequence: TGTGCCAGCAGCCAAGGAGGAGGGGTTGGGCAGCCCCAGCATTTT. Its protein is CASSQGGGVGQPQHF.

The table lists this clone with a few counts. The chain couples TRBV15 to TRBJ1-2; D is possibly TRBD1 (6 bases). V was pared by 4 bases and J by 2 bases, with 17 bases between. The CDR3 totals 16 residues. CDR1 and CDR2 (germline): LNHNV, YYDKDF (reference sequence). The CDR3 nucleotides are TGTGCCACCAGCACCCGGGGCCAGGGGATAAACTATGGCTACACCTTC. It translates to CATSTRGQGINYGYTF.

V usage is TRBV7-2 and J usage is TRBJ1-5, with D possibly being TRBD1 (5 bases). Germline V lookup: CDR1 SGHTA, CDR2 FQGNSA. This CDR3 region has 16 residues. V was cut by 4 bases and J by 2 bases, with 15 bases left in between. DNA for the CDR3: TGTGCCAGCAGCTCTGCCCCAGGGCCAGGCAATCAGCCCCAGCATTTT. Translation gives CASSSAPGPGNQPQHF.